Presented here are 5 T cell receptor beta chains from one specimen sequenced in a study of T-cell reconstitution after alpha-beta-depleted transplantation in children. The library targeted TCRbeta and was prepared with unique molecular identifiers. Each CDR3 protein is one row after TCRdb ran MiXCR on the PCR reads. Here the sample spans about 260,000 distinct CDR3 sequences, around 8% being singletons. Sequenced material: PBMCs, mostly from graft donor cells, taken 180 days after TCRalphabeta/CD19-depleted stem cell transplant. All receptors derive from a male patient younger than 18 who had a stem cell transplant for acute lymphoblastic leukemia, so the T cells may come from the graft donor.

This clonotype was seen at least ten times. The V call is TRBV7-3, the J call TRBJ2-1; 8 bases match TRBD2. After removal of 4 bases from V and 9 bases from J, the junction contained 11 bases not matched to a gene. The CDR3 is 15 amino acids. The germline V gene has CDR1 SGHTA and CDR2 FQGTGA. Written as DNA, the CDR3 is TGTGCCAGCAGCTCTTTAGCGGGGAGGACGTCTGAGCAGTTCTTC. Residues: CASSSLAGRTSEQFF.

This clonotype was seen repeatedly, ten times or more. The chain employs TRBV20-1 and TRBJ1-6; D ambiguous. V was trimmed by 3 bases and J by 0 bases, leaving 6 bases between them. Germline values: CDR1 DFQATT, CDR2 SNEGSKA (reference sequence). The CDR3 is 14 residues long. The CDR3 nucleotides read TGCAGTGCTAGGGGAAGCTCCTATAATTCACCCCTCCACTTT. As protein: CSARGSSYNSPLHF.

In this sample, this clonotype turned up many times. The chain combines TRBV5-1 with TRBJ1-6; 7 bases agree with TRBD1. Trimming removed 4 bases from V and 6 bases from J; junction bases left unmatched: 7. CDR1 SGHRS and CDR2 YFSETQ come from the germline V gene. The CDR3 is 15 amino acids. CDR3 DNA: TGCGCCAGCAGCACCGGACAGGCGAGTAATTCACCCCTCCACTTT. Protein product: CASSTGQASNSPLHF.

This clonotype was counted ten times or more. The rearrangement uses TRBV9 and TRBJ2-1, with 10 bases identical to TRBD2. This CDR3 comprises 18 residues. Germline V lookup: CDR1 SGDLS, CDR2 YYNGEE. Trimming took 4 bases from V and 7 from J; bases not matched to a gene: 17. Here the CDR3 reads CASSPISWSGGAGNEQFF. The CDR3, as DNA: TGTGCCAGCAGCCCCATTAGCTGGAGCGGGGGGGCCGGGAATGAGCAGTTCTTC.

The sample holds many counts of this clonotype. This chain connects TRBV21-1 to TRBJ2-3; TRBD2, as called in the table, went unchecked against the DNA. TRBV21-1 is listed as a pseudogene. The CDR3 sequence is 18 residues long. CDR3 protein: CASSPRTSGRHSTDTQYF. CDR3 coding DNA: TGTGCCAGCAGCCCCCGGACTAGCGGGAGACATAGCACAGATACGCAGTATTTT.